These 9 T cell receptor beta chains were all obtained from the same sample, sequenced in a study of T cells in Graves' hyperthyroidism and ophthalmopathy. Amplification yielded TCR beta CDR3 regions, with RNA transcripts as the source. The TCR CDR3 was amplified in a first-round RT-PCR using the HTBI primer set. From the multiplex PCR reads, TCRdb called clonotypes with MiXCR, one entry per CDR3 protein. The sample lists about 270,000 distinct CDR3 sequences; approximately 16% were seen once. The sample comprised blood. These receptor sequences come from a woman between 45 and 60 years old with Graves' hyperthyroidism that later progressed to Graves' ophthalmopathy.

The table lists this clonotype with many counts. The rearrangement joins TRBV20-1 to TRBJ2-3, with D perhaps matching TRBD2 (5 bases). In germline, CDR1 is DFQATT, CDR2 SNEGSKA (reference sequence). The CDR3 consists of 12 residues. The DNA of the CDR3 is TGCACCCCTCGGGGAACCACAGATACGCAGTATTTT. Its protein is CTPRGTTDTQYF.

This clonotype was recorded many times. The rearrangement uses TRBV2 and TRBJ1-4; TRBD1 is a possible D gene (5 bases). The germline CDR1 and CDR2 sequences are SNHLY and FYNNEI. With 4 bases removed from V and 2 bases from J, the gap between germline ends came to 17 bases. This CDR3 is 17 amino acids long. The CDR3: CASSAGRARPTNEKLFF. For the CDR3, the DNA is TGTGCCAGCAGTGCAGGGAGGGCGCGCCCTACTAATGAAAAACTGTTTTTT.

This CDR3 is CASSSSTEIGRGYTF. CDR3 nucleotides: TGTGCCAGCAGCTCGTCAACAGAGATCGGACGGGGCTACACCTTC. The rearrangement joins TRBV7-2 to TRBJ1-2; D gene ambiguous. CDR1 is SGHTA and CDR2 is FQGNSA in the germline V gene. V lost 4 bases to trimming and J lost 8 bases, with 20 bases between them. This CDR3 comprises 15 residues. The whole variable domain, remainder taken from reference TRBV7-2 and TRBJ1-2, is GAGVSQSPSNKVTEKGKDVELRCDPISGHTALYWYRQSLGQGLEFLIYFQGNSAPDKSGLPSDRFSAERTGGSVSTLTIQRTQQEDSAVYLCASSSSTEIGRGYTFGSGTRLTVV.

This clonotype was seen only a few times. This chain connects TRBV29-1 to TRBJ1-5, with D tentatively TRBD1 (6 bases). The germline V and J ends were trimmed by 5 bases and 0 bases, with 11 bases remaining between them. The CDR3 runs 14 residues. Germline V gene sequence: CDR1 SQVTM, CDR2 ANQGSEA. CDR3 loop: CSVLTGSSNQPQHF. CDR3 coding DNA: TGCAGCGTTCTTACAGGGAGTAGCAATCAGCCCCAGCATTTT. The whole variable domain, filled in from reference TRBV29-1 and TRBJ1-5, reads SAVISQKPSRDICQRGTSLTIQCQVDSQVTMMFWYRQQPGQSLTLIATANQGSEATYESGFVIDKFPISRPNLTFSTLTVSNMSPEDSSIYLCSVLTGSSNQPQHFGDGTRLSIL.

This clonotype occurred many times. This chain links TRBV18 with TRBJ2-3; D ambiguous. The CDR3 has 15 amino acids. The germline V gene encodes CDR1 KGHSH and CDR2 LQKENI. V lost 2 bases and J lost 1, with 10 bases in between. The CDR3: CASSPTEYRTDTQYF. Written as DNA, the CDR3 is TGTGCCAGCTCACCAACGGAATATCGCACAGATACGCAGTATTTT.

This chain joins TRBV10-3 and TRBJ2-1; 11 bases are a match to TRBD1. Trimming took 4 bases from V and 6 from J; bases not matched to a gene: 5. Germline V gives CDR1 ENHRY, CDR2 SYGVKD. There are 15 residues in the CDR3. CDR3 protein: CAISASGTGGNEQFF. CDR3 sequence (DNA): TGTGCCATCAGTGCCTCCGGGACAGGGGGCAATGAGCAGTTCTTC.

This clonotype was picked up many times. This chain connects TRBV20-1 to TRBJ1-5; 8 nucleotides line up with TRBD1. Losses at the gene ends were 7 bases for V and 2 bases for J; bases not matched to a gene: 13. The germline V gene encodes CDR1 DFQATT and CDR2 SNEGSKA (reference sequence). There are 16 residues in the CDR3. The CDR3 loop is CSVKRQGIYGNQPQHF. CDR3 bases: TGCAGTGTGAAGCGACAGGGGATTTATGGCAATCAGCCCCAGCATTTT.

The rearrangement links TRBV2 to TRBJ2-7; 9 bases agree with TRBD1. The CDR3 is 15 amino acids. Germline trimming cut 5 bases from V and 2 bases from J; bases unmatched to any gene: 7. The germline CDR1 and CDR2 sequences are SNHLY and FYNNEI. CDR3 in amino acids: CASSYGQGHPYEQYF. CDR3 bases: TGTGCCAGCAGTTACGGACAGGGGCACCCCTACGAGCAGTACTTC.

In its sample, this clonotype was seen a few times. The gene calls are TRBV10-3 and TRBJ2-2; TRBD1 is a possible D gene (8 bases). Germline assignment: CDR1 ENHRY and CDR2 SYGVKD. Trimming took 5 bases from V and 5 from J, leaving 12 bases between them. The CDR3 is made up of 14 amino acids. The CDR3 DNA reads TGTGCCATCAGTCTACAGGGGGGGACCGGGGAGCTGTTTTTT. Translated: CAISLQGGTGELFF.